Below, one TCR beta chain is given with its context. The specificity of this receptor is unknown. Base qualities are not recorded, but no much larger clone differs from it by a single base. The CDR3 contains 14 residues, cysteine and phenylalanine counted. The CDR3 DNA has 42 bases and is translated from base 1. Here V drops 6 bases and J drops 6 bases, and the junction holds 10 bases not matched to any gene. According to the germline V gene (reference sequence), CDR1 reads MNHEY and CDR2 reads SMNVEV. The intended sense of this specimen's time point label: baseline before first vaccination. Vaccinee samples came from UK trials COV001 and COV002, including a single-blind randomized controlled phase 2/3 trial of AZD1222 (ChAdOx1 nCoV-19) in healthy adults. Trial participant PBMC samples were collected at day 0 and day 28 after the second dose for TCRbeta chain sequencing. The data originate from a study of T cell responses to AZD1222 COVID-19 vaccine (dated by TCRdb to the early 2020s). Looking at the study overall: Because spike-specific TCR depth and breadth did not differ between the two schedules, AZD1222 recipients who got a second dose at roughly 4 weeks were pooled with those who got a second dose at roughly 12 weeks. TCR sequencing covered over 230 trial participants: about 210 given two doses of AZD1222 and 26 given two doses of MenACWY control vaccine. Trial participants were enrolled by age into subgroups of 18-55, 56-69 and 70-plus years, and roughly 150, 30 and 60 TCR-sequenced participants, respectively, were included in these subgroups.

The CDR3 regions of human TCRbeta chains were analyzed by immunosequencing. Concerning the study's data processing: Repertoire TCRs were matched against a reference library of SARS-CoV-2-specific TCRs generated with the MIRA antigen-specificity platform. Breadth was defined as the fraction of unique TCRs that were SARS-CoV-2-associated. Depth was defined as the fraction of total T cells that were SARS-CoV-2-associated. Each spike-specific TCR was assigned to its reactive spike region and to a CD4 or CD8 class using the MIRA data. Log10-transformed breadth and depth values were compared by one-way ANOVA with Sidak's multiple comparisons tests. TCRdb mirrors the immuneACCESS table, restricted to in-frame sequences. Some clones are absent from its copies; in checked studies, under half trace to an unresolved V gene, and the reason for the others is unknown. V and J calls and clone size come straight from that table; D and trimming were deduced from the DNA. The sample data list around 84,000 clones, and approximately 86% of these were observed just once. The ten largest clones add up to around 5.5% of the sample.

The full study reports these points: Participants were mostly white British and included more females than males, and it was suggested by the authors that clonal diversity may have been underestimated. A significant rise in spike-specific TCR breadth and depth was observed after two AZD1222 doses relative to day 0 and relative to MenACWY recipients. Epitopes outside the regions mutated in the B.1.351 and B.1.1.7 variants were reportedly recognized by nearly half of the unique spike-specific TCRs. In the small 56-69-year group, the increase in depth fell short of significance, most likely because of low power. CD4 TCRs associated with the vaccine covered the entire spike protein, and the dominant responses were in regions 160-218 and 743-854. Conclusions about previously exposed vaccinees are limited, since just a handful of AZD1222 recipients were seropositive for SARS-CoV-2 at baseline. No day 14 peak-response samples were available, so repertoires were characterized only after the peak T cell response.

Sequencing was performed on peripheral blood, taken on day 0 of AZD1222 vaccination. The TCR was taken from an adult in good health. The chain is encoded by TRBV27 joined to TRBJ2-7, with TRBD2 matching 8 junction bases. CDR3 reads: CASRQGLVIGEQYF. The nucleotides read TGTGCCAGCAGACAGGGACTAGTTATAGGCGAGCAGTACTTC.